Following are 10 T cell receptor beta chains from one sample sequenced in a study of blood T cell repertoires in COVID-19. Method: immunoSEQ multiplex PCR; TCRdb's copy keeps in-frame clones and lacks some. This sample carries 98,000 or so clones, 70% to 90% of them seen once, and the ten largest clones take 4% to 6%. What was sequenced was peripheral blood. All receptors come from a human donor in a cohort sampled during active COVID-19.

The J gene is TRBJ1-5, the V gene TRBV3-1 (or the pseudogene TRBV3-2); D is unclear. CDR1 and CDR2 (germline): LGHDT, YNNKEL (reference sequence). The CDR3 length is 13 residues. V lost 1 base, J lost 4 bases, and 5 bases lay in between. CDR3 residues: CASSQGVNQPQHF. The CDR3 DNA reads TGTGCCAGCAGCCAAGGCGTTAATCAGCCCCAGCATTTT.

The chain employs TRBV11-2 and TRBJ2-2, with 8 bases aligning to TRBD2. The CDR3 is 15 amino acids. Germline CDR1 is SGHAT and CDR2 is FQNNGV. The V segment lost 5 bases and the J segment 3 bases; nucleotides outside the gene matches: 5. CDR3 bases: TGTGCCAGCAGCCCGGGAGGGATCCACACCGGGGAGCTGTTTTTT. This codes for CASSPGGIHTGELFF.

The V and J genes are TRBV9 and TRBJ1-1, with D possibly TRBD1 on 5 matching bases. Germline CDR1 is SGDLS and CDR2 is YYNGEE. V lost 2 bases and J 1 base, leaving 12 bases between the germline ends. The CDR3 contains 15 residues. The CDR3 nucleotides are TGTGCCAGCAGCGTCCTACAGGTTGAGAACACTGAAGCTTTCTTT. This codes for CASSVLQVENTEAFF.

V usage is TRBV6-5 and J usage is TRBJ2-7; weak D call: TRBD1 (5 bases). The germline V gene encodes CDR1 MNHEY and CDR2 SVGAGI. The CDR3 length is 12 residues. V lost 5 bases and J 4 bases, leaving 9 bases between the germline ends. The CDR3 DNA sequence: TGTGCCAGCAGTCGGACACAGTACGAGCAGTACTTC. Residues: CASSRTQYEQYF.

V usage is TRBV12-5 and J usage is TRBJ2-3, with TRBD1 identical over 7 bases. Germline loops: CDR1 LGHNT, CDR2 FRNRAP. The CDR3 is made up of 15 amino acids. The trim removed 6 bases at V and 2 bases at J, leaving 8 bases unmatched. The CDR3 sequence: CASGKQGSFTDTQYF. The DNA for the CDR3 is TGTGCTAGTGGCAAACAGGGGTCGTTCACAGATACGCAGTATTTT.

This rearrangement joins TRBV19 to TRBJ1-1; D unresolved. The CDR3 runs 11 residues. Trimming pared 6 bases from V and 6 bases from J, leaving 8 bases between. CDR1 LNHDA and CDR2 SQIVND come from the germline V gene (reference sequence). CDR3 amino acids: CASRAGPEAFF. CDR3 in DNA: TGTGCCAGTAGGGCAGGCCCTGAAGCTTTCTTT.

The gene calls are TRBV25-1 and TRBJ1-1; TRBD1 matches at 7 bases. The length of the CDR3 is 14 residues. V was pared by 5 bases and J by 5 bases, with 8 bases of the junction left unmatched. Germline V gives CDR1 MGHDK, CDR2 SYGVNS. CDR3 nucleotide sequence: TGTGCCAGCAGTACACAGGGGCGGGGAACTGAAGCTTTCTTT. Encoded protein: CASSTQGRGTEAFF.

The rearrangement links TRBV6-5 to TRBJ1-1; D not certain. Trimming cost V 7 bases and J 1 base, with 13 bases left between them. The germline V gene has CDR1 MNHEY and CDR2 SVGAGI. The CDR3 contains 14 residues. The DNA of the CDR3 is TGTGCCAGCAAGGCGGGCGCCTCGAACACTGAAGCTTTCTTT. Translated, it gives CASKAGASNTEAFF.

This sequence joins TRBV19 and TRBJ2-5; tentative D call: TRBD1 (6 bases). The germline CDR1 and CDR2 sequences are LNHDA and SQIVND (reference sequence). CDR3 length equals 13 residues. V gave up 3 bases and J gave up 2 bases, with 7 bases separating them. Here the CDR3 reads CASSIGQQETQYF. DNA of the CDR3: TGTGCCAGTAGTATCGGACAGCAAGAGACCCAGTACTTC.

V usage is TRBV4-1 and J usage is TRBJ1-1; D not resolved. The germline V gene has CDR1 MGHRA and CDR2 YSYEKL. Trimming left V 2 bases short and J 0 bases short, with 4 bases between. This CDR3 contains 13 residues. The DNA for the CDR3 is TGCGCCAGCAGCCAACCTCTGAACACTGAAGCTTTCTTT. This translates into CASSQPLNTEAFF.